Presented here are 28 T cell receptor beta chains from one specimen sequenced in a study of cytomegalovirus exposure and HLA in healthy donors. PCR primers comprised 60 Vbeta and 13 Jbeta primers. TCRdb keeps only in-frame clones here, not all; method: immunoSEQ multiplex PCR. The top ten hold around 1.8% of the sample, which has about 130,000 clones, approximately 80% seen once. The sample consisted of PBMCs. Source of these receptors: a middle-aged woman in good health and CMV-seronegative.

The gene calls are TRBV10-3 and TRBJ1-3; 7 bases agree with TRBD1. V lost 1 base, J lost 0 bases, and 6 bases stayed unmatched. There are 17 residues in the CDR3. Germline V gene lookup returns CDR1 ENHRY and CDR2 SYGVKD. CDR3 amino acids: CAISEWGTAPSGNTIYF. The CDR3 DNA is TGTGCCATCAGTGAGTGGGGGACAGCACCCTCTGGAAACACCATATATTTT.

The chain carries TRBV7-3 and TRBJ2-5; TRBD2 matches 16 bases. The CDR3 covers 16 residues. V lost 3 bases, J lost 5 bases, and 3 bases stayed unmatched. Germline V gene lookup returns CDR1 SGHTA and CDR2 FQGTGA. CDR3 protein: CASSLGLAGGEETQYF. CDR3 DNA sequence: TGTGCCAGCAGCTTGGGACTAGCGGGAGGGGAGGAGACCCAGTACTTC.

This clone was observed a single time. The V call is TRBV5-1, the J call TRBJ1-6; D unclear. Germline lookup yields CDR1 SGHRS and CDR2 YFSETQ. Trimming stripped 1 base from V and 7 bases from J, with 15 bases between. CDR3 length: 16 amino acids. CDR3 bases: TGCGCCAGCAGCTTGCTCCTTTCGGGTCTGAATTCACCCCTCCACTTT. Protein sequence: CASSLLLSGLNSPLHF.

The rearrangement links TRBV27 to TRBJ2-5; maybe TRBD2 (6 bases). V lost 5 bases and J lost 5, with 18 bases in between. The length of the CDR3 is 15 residues. From germline, CDR1 is MNHEY and CDR2 SMNVEV (reference sequence). The CDR3 region is CASSPPGGIWETQYF. CDR3 coding DNA: TGTGCCAGCAGTCCCCCCGGCGGGATTTGGGAGACCCAGTACTTC.

The rearrangement joins TRBV7-3 to TRBJ2-7; 8 bases line up with TRBD2. The CDR3 covers 17 residues. Germline V gene sequence: CDR1 SGHTA, CDR2 FQGTGA. V shed 6 bases and J 2 bases; nucleotides not matched to a gene: 15. The DNA of the CDR3 is TGTGCCAGCAGATGCATTCGGGGGGGACAACATACCTACGAGCAGTACTTC. Its translation: CASRCIRGGQHTYEQYF.

This chain uses TRBV9 with TRBJ2-7; 9 bases fit TRBD1. The germline gives CDR1 SGDLS, CDR2 YYNGEE. The CDR3 is made up of 14 amino acids. The ends lost 2 bases at V and 6 bases at J; junction bases unmatched: 6. CDR3 DNA sequence: TGTGCCAGCAGCGTCGAACAGGGGGCTGTCGAGCAGTACTTC. Protein product: CASSVEQGAVEQYF.

The chain combines TRBV6-5 with TRBJ2-7, with D perhaps matching TRBD2 (5 bases). Trimming removed 2 bases at V and 2 bases at J, with 16 bases between. CDR1 is MNHEY, CDR2 SVGAGI, per germline. CDR3 length: 16 residues. The CDR3 region has the DNA TGTGCCAGCAGTTACGGGGTAGGCTCCGGGGCCTACGAGCAGTACTTC. It encodes CASSYGVGSGAYEQYF.

This chain uses TRBV6-6 with TRBJ1-4; tentative D call: TRBD1 (5 bases). Trimming took 6 bases from V and 6 from J, leaving 14 bases between them. The length of the CDR3 is 14 residues. CDR1 is MNHNY, CDR2 SVGAGI, per germline (reference sequence). The CDR3 protein is CASRAGSRDEKLFF. CDR3 sequence (DNA): TGTGCCAGCAGAGCCGGGTCCAGGGATGAAAAACTGTTTTTT.

The V call is TRBV21-1, the J call TRBJ1-5; the table gives TRBD1 as D, unverified against the DNA. TRBV21-1 is marked as a pseudogene. The CDR3 covers 16 residues. CDR3 coding DNA: TGTGCCAGCAGCCCTTGGACAGGGAGTATGGGTCAGCCCCAGCATTTT. It specifies CASSPWTGSMGQPQHF.

V gene TRBV7-9 combines with J gene TRBJ2-1, with 7 nucleotides matching TRBD1. Trimming at V came to 5 bases and at J to 1 base, leaving 5 bases not matched to a gene. The CDR3 extends over 15 amino acids. Germline CDR1 SEHNR, CDR2 FQNEAQ (reference sequence). Here the CDR3 reads CASSAGTVSYNEQFF. The CDR3 DNA sequence: TGTGCCAGCAGCGCCGGGACAGTTTCCTACAATGAGCAGTTCTTC. The full variable domain, with the rest looked up from reference TRBV7-9 and TRBJ2-1, is DTGVSQNPRHKITKRGQNVTFRCDPISEHNRLYWYRQTLGQGPEFLTYFQNEAQLEKSRLLSDRFSAERPKGSFSTLEIQRTEQGDSAMYLCASSAGTVSYNEQFFGPGTRLTVL.

CDR3 bases: TGTGCCAGCAGCCGGGACAGTGGCTACTACGAGCAGTACTTC. Protein: CASSRDSGYYEQYF. V is TRBV2 and J is TRBJ2-7, with 7 bases fitting TRBD1. CDR3 size: 14 residues. CDR1 and CDR2 from the germline V gene are SNHLY and FYNNEI. After removal of 6 bases from V and 3 bases from J, the junction contained 8 bases not matched to a gene.

The rearrangement links TRBV10-3 to TRBJ1-1; D remains ambiguous. This CDR3 has 13 amino acids. The V end lost 4 bases, the J end lost 6 bases, and 12 bases lay between the germline ends. CDR1 and CDR2 (germline): ENHRY, SYGVKD. CDR3 in DNA: TGTGCCATCAGTGGATTCGACATCGCTGAAGCTTTCTTT. Its protein product is CAISGFDIAEAFF.

The V and J genes are TRBV6-5 and TRBJ1-1; no firm D call. Germline values: CDR1 MNHEY, CDR2 SVGAGI. The ends were cut back, 4 bases at V and 0 bases at J, with 6 bases in the middle. This CDR3 has 13 residues. The CDR3 loop is CASSSTLNTEAFF. CDR3 coding DNA: TGTGCCAGCAGTTCGACATTGAACACTGAAGCTTTCTTT.

This chain uses TRBV28 with TRBJ1-2; D is perhaps TRBD1 (6 bases). The ends were cut back, 5 bases at V and 8 bases at J, with 15 bases in the middle. CDR3 length: 13 residues. CDR1 is MDHEN and CDR2 is SYDVKM in the germline V gene. This chain's CDR3 is CASSIGGYRGYTF. CDR3 nucleotide sequence: TGTGCCAGCAGTATAGGGGGTTATAGGGGCTACACCTTC.

The chain recombines TRBV19 with TRBJ1-5; D might be TRBD1 (6 bases). With 1 base removed from V and 5 bases from J, the gap between germline ends came to 12 bases. Germline values: CDR1 LNHDA, CDR2 SQIVND (reference sequence). The CDR3 extends over 15 amino acids. The CDR3 protein is CASSIGSQGYQPQHF. As DNA, the CDR3 is TGTGCCAGTAGTATAGGGTCGCAGGGGTATCAGCCCCAGCATTTT.

The rearrangement links TRBV19 to TRBJ1-4; D is uncertain. CDR1 and CDR2 from the germline V gene are LNHDA and SQIVND (reference sequence). There are 15 residues in the CDR3. Trimming cost V 7 bases and J 0 bases, with 12 bases left between them. This CDR3 reads CASTSFSATNEKLFF. DNA of the CDR3: TGTGCCAGTACCTCATTTTCGGCAACTAATGAAAAACTGTTTTTT.

This clone showed up just once. This sequence joins TRBV5-1 and TRBJ1-2, with 8 bases that match TRBD1. CDR1 is SGHRS and CDR2 is YFSETQ in the germline V gene. This CDR3 region has 12 residues. V lost 4 bases and J lost 7; bases outside the gene matches: 3. CDR3 protein: CASSIGQGGYTF. CDR3 DNA sequence: TGCGCCAGCAGCATAGGACAGGGTGGCTACACCTTC.

The V gene is TRBV11-1, the J gene TRBJ2-1; tentative D call: TRBD2 (6 bases). The CDR3 is 17 amino acids. Trimming removed 4 bases from V and 0 bases from J, with 16 bases in between. The germline gives CDR1 SGHAT, CDR2 FQDESV (reference sequence). CDR3 nucleotide sequence: TGTGCCAGCAGCTCGACCCTCGCGGGGCACTCCTACAATGAGCAGTTCTTC. Translating it yields CASSSTLAGHSYNEQFF.

Turning to this clone: This sample also contains other DNA sequences that code for the same CDR3. The rearrangement uses TRBV7-9 and TRBJ2-1; weak D call: TRBD2 (6 bases). The CDR3 consists of 15 residues. Germline V gives CDR1 SEHNR, CDR2 FQNEAQ (reference sequence). V was clipped by 6 bases and J by 6 bases, with 18 bases between them. The CDR3 loop is CASSLAGIFVNEQFF. The CDR3 DNA reads TGTGCCAGCAGTCTTGCGGGGATTTTCGTCAATGAGCAGTTCTTC.

This chain connects TRBV28 to TRBJ2-1, with 9 nucleotides matching TRBD1. The CDR3 is 15 residues long. With V trimmed by 9 bases and J by 3 bases, 9 bases remained unmatched. Germline values: CDR1 MDHEN, CDR2 SYDVKM. CDR3 amino acids: CASTPTGGDYNEQFF. As DNA, the CDR3 is TGTGCCAGTACCCCGACAGGGGGAGACTACAATGAGCAGTTCTTC.

This sequence joins TRBV29-1 and TRBJ1-1; D might be TRBD1 (6 bases). Germline values: CDR1 SQVTM, CDR2 ANQGSEA. The CDR3 totals 11 residues. Trimming stripped 7 bases from V and 8 bases from J, with 14 bases between. CDR3 nucleotides: TGCAGCGCTATGACAGGCGCCGAAGCTTTCTTT. It translates to CSAMTGAEAFF.

This rearrangement joins TRBV5-1 to TRBJ1-5; 7 bases are a match to TRBD1. The junction had 6 bases not matched to a gene; V was cut back by 0 bases and J by 3 bases. Germline CDR1 is SGHRS and CDR2 is YFSETQ. The CDR3 has 16 residues. The CDR3 here is CASSLGTGTFNQPQHF. In nucleotides, the CDR3 is TGCGCCAGCAGCTTGGGGACAGGAACCTTCAATCAGCCCCAGCATTTT.

The V and J genes are TRBV28 and TRBJ1-1; 7 bases align to TRBD1. The CDR3 runs 15 residues. J was trimmed by 0 bases and V by 8 bases; bases with no gene match: 9. Germline assignment: CDR1 MDHEN and CDR2 SYDVKM. This CDR3 reads CASRWRGRVNTEAFF. The CDR3 DNA follows: TGTGCCAGCCGTTGGAGGGGGCGGGTGAACACTGAAGCTTTCTTT.

This clone was observed a handful of times. The rearrangement links TRBV14 to TRBJ1-6, with TRBD1 as a possible D gene (6 bases). V lost 1 base, J lost 9 bases, and 13 bases lay in between. This CDR3 is 15 amino acids long. The V gene's germline CDR1 is SGHDN and CDR2 FVKESK. CDR3 amino acids: CASSQGGGGGSPLHF. CDR3 sequence (DNA): TGTGCCAGCAGCCAAGGCGGGGGCGGTGGTTCACCCCTCCACTTT.

The V gene is TRBV28, the J gene TRBJ1-2, with TRBD1 identical over 7 bases. Trimming cost V 6 bases and J 3 bases; bases outside gene matches: 13. The V gene's germline CDR1 is MDHEN and CDR2 SYDVKM. This CDR3 comprises 16 residues. The CDR3 spells CASSFPPTGTDYGYTF. The CDR3 nucleotides are TGTGCCAGCAGCTTCCCCCCGACAGGGACTGACTATGGCTACACCTTC.

The chain recombines TRBV30 with TRBJ1-1; the match to TRBD1 covers 9 bases. The J segment lost 5 bases and the V segment lost 3 bases, leaving 7 bases of the junction unmatched. CDR3 size: 14 residues. The V gene's germline CDR1 is GTSNPN and CDR2 SVGIG (reference sequence). CDR3 sequence: CAWRGQGWYTEAFF. DNA for the CDR3: TGTGCCTGGAGGGGACAGGGTTGGTATACTGAAGCTTTCTTT.

The chain couples TRBV7-9 to TRBJ2-1; D is uncertain. The CDR3 consists of 8 residues. V lost 5 bases, J lost 16 bases, and 6 bases lay in between. Germline CDR1 reads SEHNR; CDR2 reads FQNEAQ (reference sequence). The CDR3: CASSPTFF. In DNA, the CDR3 is TGTGCCAGCAGCCCTACTTTCTTC. Drawing the rest from reference TRBV7-9 and TRBJ2-1, the complete variable domain is DTGVSQNPRHKITKRGQNVTFRCDPISEHNRLYWYRQTLGQGPEFLTYFQNEAQLEKSRLLSDRFSAERPKGSFSTLEIQRTEQGDSAMYLCASSPTFFGPGTRLTVL.

The rearrangement uses TRBV5-4 and TRBJ2-1, with D unresolved. This CDR3 is built from 14 residues. CDR1 and CDR2 from the germline V gene are SGHNT and YYREEE (reference sequence). Trimming shortened V by 4 bases and J by 1 base, and 9 bases separated the two germline ends. The CDR3 DNA reads TGTGCCAGCAGCATGAGCGTGTCCTACAATGAGCAGTTCTTC. Amino acid sequence: CASSMSVSYNEQFF. The variable domain in full, with the rest retrieved from reference TRBV5-4 and TRBJ2-1, is ETGVTQSPTHLIKTRGQQVTLRCSSQSGHNTVSWYQQALGQGPQFIFQYYREEENGRGNFPPRFSGLQFPNYSSELNVNALELDDSALYLCASSMSVSYNEQFFGPGTRLTVL.